This entry features one T cell receptor beta chain sequence. The antigen this receptor binds is unknown. No much larger clone is present one base from it, and per-base qualities are unavailable. The immunoSEQ hsTCRbeta Kit was used to sequence TCR beta CDR3 regions from DNA. As for the authors' bioinformatics: TCR sequencing data were analysed with the ImmunoSEQ Analyzer. T cell clonality was defined as 1 minus Pielou's evenness computed on productive rearrangements. To measure T cell diversity, the inverse Simpson index was applied to productive templates. T cell density was TCR beta template counts normalized to usable DNA, estimated by amplifying and sequencing housekeeping genes. Two-sided Kruskal-Wallis tests were used to compare TCR metrics across histologic stages. The immuneACCESS repertoire file appears here via TCRdb, limited to in-frame rearrangements. These files lack a portion of the clones; in checked studies, under half of the deficit traces to unresolved V genes, and the cause of the others is not known. The DNA was the basis for D and trimming; V, J and clone size are from that table. In this sample the table shows some 5,000 clones, around 74% of which occur a single time. Approximately 9.6% of the sample is in the top ten clones.

The patients had resection in Japan or China between the mid-2010s and the late 2010s. Histologic diagnosis of each case was confirmed independently by two lung cancer pathologists on H&E slides. For nucleic acid extraction, premalignant or tumor cells were enriched by macro-dissection following pathologic assessment. FFPE tissue was used for DNA isolation with the AllPrep DNA/RNA FFPE Kit. The sample belongs to a study of immune evolution from preneoplasia to lung adenocarcinoma (dated by TCRdb to the early 2020s). In the study overall: HLA loss of heterozygosity was found in less than 8% of AIS, about 16% of MIA and less than 35% of ADC lesions, and in no AAH lesions. Sample size was determined by specimen availability and not by a prior power calculation. In total, the cohort included roughly 49 patients with pulmonary nodules, all of whom underwent surgical resection. POLYSOLVER was used to infer Class I HLA alleles from exome data, while LOHHLA was used to detect allele-specific HLA loss. A total of 45 to 55 patients contributed TCR sequencing data. Whole exome sequencing and methylation data from the same cohort of nodules were integrated with the immune data. Immune contexture across lung adenocarcinoma precursors and invasive adenocarcinoma was profiled using immune gene expression, TCR sequencing and multiplex immunofluorescence. According to the study, 80 to 130 samples were used for TCR sequencing. Resected precursor lesions (AAH, AIS, MIA) and invasive adenocarcinomas were compared against paired morphologically normal lung tissue. General findings and caveats noted by the study authors: Compared with EGFR-mutant or double wild-type lesions, KRAS-mutant nodules had the highest T cell clonality. Top T cell clone frequencies were highest in normal lung and appeared to decrease progressively from AAH through AIS, MIA and invasive adenocarcinoma. The findings reflected association rather than direct causation, and larger cohorts with long-term follow-up and longitudinal biopsies were considered necessary. Because all patients were from Japan and China, applicability to Western populations was uncertain. The highest clonality was observed in normal lung, whereas higher T cell density and diversity but lower clonality appeared to be present in later-stage lesions.

Per the germline V gene, SGHRS is the CDR1 and YFSETQ is the CDR2. From cysteine to phenylalanine, the CDR3 is 16 amino acids long. The kept DNA is CDR3 alone, 48 bases in frame from the first base. The trim is 2 bases for V and 3 bases for J, with a gap of 16 bases between the germline ends. The sequence came from a person aged 60-80 years with lung adenocarcinoma. This chain joins TRBV5-1 to TRBJ2-3, with the D assignment possibly TRBD1 or TRBD2, given 5 matching bases for each. The sample consisted of FFPE minimally invasive lung adenocarcinoma tissue. The label giving this sample's cell subset or site can be read as: micro-invasive lung adenocarcinoma (MIA). Here the CDR3 is given as CASSLQEVGGTDTQYF. In nucleotide form, the sequence is TGCGCCAGCAGCTTACAGGAGGTCGGTGGTACAGATACGCAGTATTTT.